The 16 T cell receptor beta chains given below trace back to one sample, sequenced in a study of blood T cell repertoires in COVID-19. Produced via immunoSEQ multiplex PCR; TCRdb's table is partial and in-frame only. The sample has approximately 120,000 clones; around three quarters are singletons. Sequencing was performed on peripheral blood. These receptors were obtained from a human donor in a cohort sampled during active or convalescent COVID-19.

This chain links TRBV28 with TRBJ1-2, with 10 positions matching TRBD1. The junction had 8 bases not matched to a gene; V was cut back by 4 bases and J by 3 bases. The V gene's germline CDR1 is MDHEN and CDR2 SYDVKM. CDR3 length equals 16 residues. CDR3: CASSSPGTGADYGYTF. The DNA for the CDR3 is TGTGCCAGCAGTTCCCCCGGGACAGGGGCAGACTATGGCTACACCTTC.

The V gene is TRBV13, the J gene TRBJ1-1; D perhaps matches TRBD1 (6 bases). The CDR3 has 14 residues. Trimming took 5 bases from V and 1 from J, leaving 11 bases between them. Germline V gene lookup returns CDR1 PRHDT and CDR2 FYEKMQ (reference sequence). The CDR3 DNA reads TGTGCCAGCAGCACAGACAGGAAGAACACTGAAGCTTTCTTT. Its protein product is CASSTDRKNTEAFF.

This clone was seen only a few times. V and J are TRBV7-2 and TRBJ1-4; D gene unclear. CDR3 size: 16 residues. Germline V gene sequence: CDR1 SGHTA, CDR2 FQGNSA. V was clipped by 0 bases and J by 5 bases, with 13 bases between them. CDR3 in DNA: TGTGCCAGCAGCTTAGCATTCACAGCCCAAAATGAAAAACTGTTTTTT. Its protein is CASSLAFTAQNEKLFF.

In DNA form, the CDR3 reads TGTGCCAGCAGAGGACGACAGGGGAACACCGGGGAGCTGTTTTTT. As protein: CASRGRQGNTGELFF. The J gene is TRBJ2-2, the V gene TRBV2; 7 bases map to TRBD1. This CDR3 region has 15 residues. V lost 6 bases to trimming and J lost 1 base; unmatched junction nucleotides: 5. Germline V gene data show CDR1 as SNHLY and CDR2 as FYNNEI. The full variable domain, in which reference TRBV2 and TRBJ2-2 provide the parts outside the CDR3, is EPEVTQTPSHQVTQMGQEVILRCVPISNHLYFYWYRQILGQKVEFLVSFYNNEISEKSEIFDDQFSVERPDGSNFTLKIRSTKLEDSAMYFCASRGRQGNTGELFFGEGSRLTVL.

The chain couples TRBV7-2 to TRBJ1-2, with D possibly being TRBD1 (6 bases). The CDR3 covers 17 residues. V was trimmed by 1 base and J by 5 bases, leaving 20 bases between them. Germline CDR1 SGHTA, CDR2 FQGNSA. The CDR3 sequence: CASSLGGQTGHLYGYTF. The CDR3 coding sequence is TGTGCCAGCAGCTTAGGTGGCCAGACGGGACACCTATATGGCTACACCTTC.

The chain links TRBV2 to TRBJ2-6, with D unresolved. This CDR3 spans 13 amino acids. Trimming removed 8 bases at V and 0 bases at J, with 5 bases between. The germline V gene encodes CDR1 SNHLY and CDR2 FYNNEI. CDR3 nucleotide sequence: TGTGCCAGCGAGGACTCTGGGGCCAACGTCCTGACTTTC. It is translated as CASEDSGANVLTF.

The CDR3 DNA is TGTGCCAGTAGTATTTCGGGACAGTCCACCGGGGAGCTGTTTTTT. Translated, it gives CASSISGQSTGELFF. The chain uses TRBV19 and TRBJ2-2; TRBD1 matches at 7 bases. Germline-derived CDR1 and CDR2 are LNHDA and SQIVND (reference sequence). V was clipped by 3 bases and J by 4 bases; unmatched bases: 5. The CDR3 totals 15 residues.

The chain is built from TRBV28 and TRBJ1-4; D is perhaps TRBD1 (5 bases). With 6 bases removed from V and 13 bases from J, the gap between germline ends came to 15 bases. CDR1 MDHEN and CDR2 SYDVKM come from the germline V gene. The CDR3 contains 12 residues. The CDR3 DNA reads as TGTGCCAGCAGCCGTGGAGCGGGACTACTGTTTTTT. It encodes CASSRGAGLLFF.

This sequence joins TRBV27 and TRBJ1-4; D not certain. In germline, CDR1 is MNHEY, CDR2 SMNVEV (reference sequence). The V and J ends lost 2 bases and 4 bases respectively, with 8 bases between them. The CDR3 has 14 amino acids. CDR3 sequence: CASSLNVFNEKLFF. The CDR3 bases are TGTGCCAGCAGTTTAAATGTCTTTAATGAAAAACTGTTTTTT.

V usage is TRBV18 and J usage is TRBJ2-1; 14 bases are a match to TRBD2. The CDR3 is 15 amino acids. The trim removed 1 base at V and 8 bases at J, leaving 1 base unmatched. The germline V gene has CDR1 KGHSH and CDR2 LQKENI. The CDR3 is CASSPLTSGRDEQFF. DNA for the CDR3: TGTGCCAGCTCACCACTGACTAGCGGGAGGGATGAGCAGTTCTTC.

The chain combines TRBV28 with TRBJ1-2; D unclear. Germline CDR1 is MDHEN and CDR2 is SYDVKM. V dropped 6 bases and J dropped 4 bases, with 12 bases sitting between them. The CDR3 spans 13 residues. In DNA form, the CDR3 reads TGTGCCAGCAGGAAAAGGCGGGGCTATGGCTACACCTTC. This sequence encodes CASRKRRGYGYTF.

The chain employs TRBV6-5 and TRBJ2-2, with 9 bases matching TRBD2. This CDR3 has 16 residues. V trimming: 2 bases; J trimming: 5 bases; junction bases outside the gene matches: 6. Per germline, CDR1 MNHEY and CDR2 SVGAGI. In DNA, the CDR3 is TGTGCCAGCAGTTACAGCGGGAGGACGGGGACCGGGGAGCTGTTTTTT. Translated, it gives CASSYSGRTGTGELFF.

The chain carries TRBV7-9 and TRBJ2-6; 9 bases agree with TRBD1. Germline-derived CDR1 and CDR2 are SEHNR and FQNEAQ (reference sequence). The CDR3 is 17 amino acids. Trimming removed 5 bases from V and 0 bases from J; junction bases left unmatched: 5. The CDR3 nucleotides are TGTGCCAGCAGCGTAAGGACAGGGGTCTCTGGGGCCAACGTCCTGACTTTC. Residues: CASSVRTGVSGANVLTF.

In its sample, this clone was seen a few times. The chain is built from TRBV25-1 and TRBJ1-2, with D possibly matching TRBD1 (6 bases). This CDR3 has 16 residues. Germline-derived CDR1 and CDR2 are MGHDK and SYGVNS. V dropped 3 bases and J dropped 0 bases, with 14 bases sitting between them. The CDR3 nucleotides read TGTGCCAGCAGTGAGAAATGGACAGTAGCTAACTATGGCTACACCTTC. Its translation is CASSEKWTVANYGYTF.

The CDR3 coding sequence is TGTGCCAGCAGCTTAGAGGGGGACTTGAACACTGAAGCTTTCTTT. This codes for CASSLEGDLNTEAFF. The chain recombines TRBV11-2 with TRBJ1-1, with a tentative D call TRBD1 (5 bases). The V gene's germline CDR1 is SGHAT and CDR2 FQNNGV. V dropped 0 bases and J dropped 0 bases, with 8 bases sitting between them. The CDR3 runs 15 residues.

As DNA, the CDR3 is TGTGCCAGCAGCCGAGCACAGCACACTGAAGCTTTCTTT. Protein: CASSRAQHTEAFF. This chain joins TRBV11-2 and TRBJ1-1; D is uncertain. With 5 bases removed from V and 3 bases from J, the gap between germline ends came to 10 bases. CDR1 SGHAT and CDR2 FQNNGV come from the germline V gene. The CDR3 totals 13 residues.